This note documents a single T cell receptor beta chain sequence. Its antigen is not known. The CDR3 loop spans 15 amino acids. Trimming cost V 6 bases and J 0 bases, with 11 bases left between them. Germline V lookup: CDR1 SGHAT, CDR2 FQNNGV. The entry originates in a study of shared clonotypes between healthy human individuals. Terminally differentiated effector memory CD45RA+ cells were left out of the naive CD8 fraction, which was CD45RO-negative and positively selected for CCR7. Donors, healthy HIV-negative adults, lacked recent acute infections or vaccinations. Under the authors' procedure: Junction-only immunoSEQ sequences carried no quality scores, so filtering differed. The method was immunoSEQ multiplex PCR; TCRdb's version includes in-frame clones alone and lacks a portion of them. From that table come the V and J calls and clone size; the DNA was used to work out D and trimming. The data show around 650,000 clones, approximately 96% seen once.

Notes on the study in general: Lower generation probabilities were found for non-shared clonotypes than for those shared by all four donors.

The sequence was obtained from a woman aged 25 to 39 in good health. Specimen: naive CD8+ T cells sorted from blood. V and J are TRBV11-2 and TRBJ2-2, with D possibly matching TRBD1 (5 bases). DNA of the CDR3: TGTGCCAGCAGGCTCCGGACAACGAACACCGGGGAGCTGTTTTTT. It translates to CASRLRTTNTGELFF. The full variable domain, rest sourced from reference TRBV11-2 and TRBJ2-2, is EAGVAQSPRYKIIEKRQSVAFWCNPISGHATLYWYQQILGQGPKLLIQFQNNGVVDDSQLPKDRFSAERLKGVDSTLKIQPAKLEDSAVYLCASRLRTTNTGELFFGEGSRLTVL.